This TCR beta chain was retrieved from a study of lymphopenia after photon versus proton radiotherapy. Data came from immunoSEQ multiplex PCR; TCRdb stores just in-frame clones and leaves some out. The sample shows around 20,000 clones, around nine tenths of them seen only once. About this clone itself: The antigen is unknown.

Points from the study as a whole: Only patients who died were analyzed for survival; proton advantage is unproven. Proton therapy kept repertoires fairly stable, unlike photons, which gained effector/memory cells. Post-nadir diversity loss with photons came from oligoclonal expansion, particularly CD8+ Temra cells. A bigger post-nadir fall in TCR diversity correlated inversely with survival time in deceased patients.

This CDR3 region has 15 residues. In germline, CDR1 is LNHDA, CDR2 SQIVND (reference sequence). V lost 6 bases and J lost 11, with 25 bases in between. V gene TRBV19 combines with J gene TRBJ2-5, with D unclear. This sequence originates from a man aged 60 to 75 with pancreatic cancer. Material: peripheral blood, obtained from a patient treated with photon-based radiotherapy. The DNA of the CDR3 is TGTGCCAGTAGAAGTATGCTGACGTCTACGGCGGAGCAGTACTTC. Its translation is CASRSMLTSTAEQYF. The variable domain in full, completed from reference TRBV19 and TRBJ2-5, reads DGGITQSPKYLFRKEGQNVTLSCEQNLNHDAMYWYRQDPGQGLRLIYYSQIVNDFQKGDIAEGYSVSREKKESFPLTVTSAQKNPTAFYLCASRSMLTSTAEQYFGPGTRLLVL.